These 21 T cell receptor beta chains were all obtained from the same sample, sequenced in a study of OX40 agonist ivuxolimab in advanced cancers. Only in-frame clones appear in the TCRdb table, and some are missing; sequencing was by immunoSEQ multiplex PCR. The sample lists about 38,000 clones; nearly 85% were seen once. Material: CD4+ or CD8+ T cells sorted from blood, obtained in a trial of the OX40 agonist ivuxolimab. The receptor set was obtained from an adult with an advanced solid tumor such as melanoma, head and neck, liver or kidney cancer.

This clone showed up just once. The genes are TRBV9 and TRBJ2-1; tentative D call: TRBD1 (6 bases). Germline loops: CDR1 SGDLS, CDR2 YYNGEE. Deletions cut 3 bases from V and 3 bases from J, with 16 bases between. The CDR3 length is 16 residues. The CDR3 region has the DNA TGTGCCAGCAGCGGATCCGGGACACTACTCTACAATGAGCAGTTCTTC. This translates into CASSGSGTLLYNEQFF.

The CDR3 sequence: CASSQDGTRDTQYF. The CDR3 region has the DNA TGTGCCAGCAGCCAAGATGGTACGCGGGATACGCAGTATTTT. This chain uses TRBV4-2 with TRBJ2-3; D is ambiguous. Germline V gives CDR1 LGHNA, CDR2 YNFKEQ. The V gene lost 0 bases and the J gene lost 6 bases, with 10 bases spanning the gap. The CDR3 covers 14 residues.

The chain uses TRBV11-2 and TRBJ2-7; the D gene is possibly TRBD2 (6 bases). Trimming pared 5 bases from V and 5 bases from J, leaving 13 bases between. The germline CDR1 and CDR2 sequences are SGHAT and FQNNGV. There are 13 residues in the CDR3. The CDR3 reads CASSPAGRHEQYF. The CDR3 coding sequence is TGTGCCAGCAGCCCCGCGGGGAGACACGAGCAGTACTTC. The full variable domain, completed using reference TRBV11-2 and TRBJ2-7, is EAGVAQSPRYKIIEKRQSVAFWCNPISGHATLYWYQQILGQGPKLLIQFQNNGVVDDSQLPKDRFSAERLKGVDSTLKIQPAKLEDSAVYLCASSPAGRHEQYFGPGTRLTVT.

This chain connects TRBV2 to TRBJ2-5; D uncertain. In germline, CDR1 is SNHLY, CDR2 FYNNEI. Trimming took 4 bases from V and 2 from J, leaving 14 bases between them. The CDR3 runs to 15 residues. The CDR3 loop is CASSGPQAGQETQYF. The CDR3 nucleotides read TGTGCCAGCAGTGGGCCCCAGGCTGGGCAAGAGACCCAGTACTTC.

The chain couples TRBV10-3 to TRBJ1-1; D possibly corresponds to TRBD1 (5 bases). The CDR3 length is 15 residues. V was cut by 6 bases and J by 4 bases, with 18 bases left in between. The germline V gene encodes CDR1 ENHRY and CDR2 SYGVKD. CDR3: CAIRPQTVGSTEAFF. The CDR3 nucleotides are TGTGCCATCAGACCTCAGACAGTGGGGAGCACTGAAGCTTTCTTT.

This chain uses TRBV11-3 with TRBJ2-3; 12 bases fit TRBD2. The trim removed 1 base at V and 2 bases at J, leaving 1 base unmatched. Germline loops: CDR1 SGHNT, CDR2 YENEEA. The CDR3 has 16 amino acids. CDR3 sequence (DNA): TGTGCCAGCAGCTTAGGACTAGCGGGGGCCACAGATACGCAGTATTTT. Translated, it gives CASSLGLAGATDTQYF.

This chain links TRBV7-2 with TRBJ2-4, with D maybe TRBD2 (6 bases). Trimming took 5 bases from V and 3 from J, leaving 20 bases between them. Looked up from germline, CDR1 is SGHTA and CDR2 is FQGNSA. The CDR3 has 17 residues. The CDR3 reads CASSPLERDWGKNIQYF. DNA for the CDR3: TGTGCCAGCAGCCCACTTGAAAGGGACTGGGGCAAAAACATTCAGTACTTC.

V and J are TRBV9 and TRBJ2-5; tentatively, D is TRBD2 (6 bases). CDR3 length: 14 residues. CDR1 is SGDLS, CDR2 YYNGEE, per germline. Trimming left V 0 bases short and J 5 bases short, with 11 bases between. CDR3 sequence reads: CASSVGLGRETQYF. The CDR3, as DNA: TGTGCCAGCAGCGTAGGGCTGGGGAGGGAGACCCAGTACTTC.

This chain uses TRBV9 with TRBJ1-3; D unclear. CDR3 size: 12 residues. V was clipped by 3 bases and J by 4 bases, with 5 bases between them. The germline V gene has CDR1 SGDLS and CDR2 YYNGEE. Written as DNA, the CDR3 is TGTGCCAGCAGCGCTTTAGGAAACACCATATATTTT. Its protein product is CASSALGNTIYF.

This sequence joins TRBV5-6 and TRBJ2-5, with 7 bases fitting TRBD1. Looked up from germline, CDR1 is SGHDT and CDR2 is YYEEEE. The CDR3 runs 15 residues. Germline trimming cut 2 bases from V and 2 bases from J; bases unmatched to any gene: 6. CDR3 sequence: CASSFSGGAQETQYF. The CDR3 region has the DNA TGTGCCAGCAGCTTTTCAGGGGGAGCGCAAGAGACCCAGTACTTC.

This clone was seen only once. The genes are TRBV27 and TRBJ2-1, with 7 positions matching TRBD2. CDR3 size: 16 residues. Germline V gene data show CDR1 as MNHEY and CDR2 as SMNVEV (reference sequence). V lost 5 bases to trimming and J lost 0 bases; unmatched junction nucleotides: 7. This CDR3 is CASSLGEGTSYNEQFF. As DNA, the CDR3 is TGTGCCAGCAGTCTTGGGGAGGGGACCTCCTACAATGAGCAGTTCTTC.

This chain uses TRBV28 with TRBJ1-3, with TRBD1 as a possible D gene (6 bases). Germline values: CDR1 MDHEN, CDR2 SYDVKM. The length of the CDR3 is 14 residues. Trimming took 8 bases from V and 6 from J, leaving 17 bases between them. The CDR3: CASSPYGQLNTIYF. CDR3 nucleotide sequence: TGTGCCAGCTCCCCTTACGGACAGTTAAACACCATATATTTT. The full variable domain, in which reference TRBV28 and TRBJ1-3 provide the parts outside the CDR3, is DVKVTQSSRYLVKRTGEKVFLECVQDMDHENMFWYRQDPGLGLRLIYFSYDVKMKEKGDIPEGYSVSREKKERFSLILESASTNQTSMYLCASSPYGQLNTIYFGEGSWLTVV.

This chain uses TRBV7-6 with TRBJ1-5; unclear D gene. V dropped 5 bases and J dropped 7 bases, with 9 bases sitting between them. CDR1 SGHVS and CDR2 FNYEAQ come from the germline V gene. CDR3 length: 12 amino acids. CDR3 amino acids: CASSGRNQPQHF. The CDR3 DNA is TGTGCCAGCAGCGGACGTAACCAGCCCCAGCATTTT.

The sample holds one count of this clone. V and J are TRBV5-1 and TRBJ2-7, with 12 positions matching TRBD1. The CDR3 loop spans 15 amino acids. CDR1 and CDR2 from the germline V gene are SGHRS and YFSETQ. The ends lost 2 bases at V and 11 bases at J; junction bases unmatched: 11. The CDR3 DNA sequence: TGCGCCAGCAGCTTAGCAGGGACAGGGGGCGAAGTCAAGTACTTC. Residues: CASSLAGTGGEVKYF.

This chain joins TRBV11-2 and TRBJ2-3; 9 bases line up with TRBD2. The J segment lost 1 base and the V segment lost 2 bases, leaving 10 bases of the junction unmatched. The CDR3 runs 18 residues. Germline CDR1 is SGHAT and CDR2 is FQNNGV. The CDR3 loop reads CASSLKTLAGSGTDTQYF. DNA for the CDR3: TGTGCCAGCAGCTTAAAAACCCTAGCGGGATCGGGCACAGATACGCAGTATTTT.

The gene calls are TRBV5-1 and TRBJ2-3; TRBD1 might be the D (6 bases). Deletions cut 1 base from V and 2 bases from J, with 11 bases between. The CDR3 is 15 residues long. CDR1 is SGHRS and CDR2 is YFSETQ in the germline V gene. The CDR3 nucleotides read TGCGCCAGCAGCTTGACAGGGATTCTCACAGATACGCAGTATTTT. Translating it yields CASSLTGILTDTQYF.

This rearrangement joins TRBV6-5 to TRBJ1-2, with a weak D call TRBD1 (5 bases). Germline V lookup: CDR1 MNHEY, CDR2 SVGAGI. Trimming cost V 6 bases and J 4 bases, with 12 bases left between them. The CDR3 extends over 13 amino acids. CDR3 coding DNA: TGTGCCAGCAGGGGCAGGGCGGGCTATGGCTACACCTTC. Encoded protein: CASRGRAGYGYTF.

The V call is TRBV4-1, the J call TRBJ1-5, with unresolved D. Germline-derived CDR1 and CDR2 are MGHRA and YSYEKL. The V end lost 1 base, the J end lost 2 bases, and 18 bases lay between the germline ends. The CDR3 totals 18 residues. DNA of the CDR3: TGCGCCAGCAGCCAAGTTGGCAGGAAATCAGGAGGCAATCAGCCCCAGCATTTT. Protein: CASSQVGRKSGGNQPQHF.

V gene TRBV4-1 combines with J gene TRBJ2-1; the match to TRBD2 covers 13 bases. V gave up 0 bases and J gave up 2 bases; unmatched junction bases: 13. This CDR3 is built from 21 residues. Germline V gene sequence: CDR1 MGHRA, CDR2 YSYEKL. The DNA of the CDR3 is TGCGCCAGCAGCCAAGACCCTACTAGCGGGAGGGCCAAGAACCCCTACAATGAGCAGTTCTTC. This translates into CASSQDPTSGRAKNPYNEQFF.

The chain has TRBV5-1 and TRBJ2-1; 8 bases line up with TRBD1. The germline gives CDR1 SGHRS, CDR2 YFSETQ. Trimming removed 2 bases from V and 0 bases from J; junction bases left unmatched: 1. The CDR3 length is 15 residues. CDR3 in DNA: TGCGCCAGCAGCTTTACAGGGGGCTCCTACAATGAGCAGTTCTTC. This sequence encodes CASSFTGGSYNEQFF.

The chain joins TRBV7-8 to TRBJ2-1, with 9 nucleotides matching TRBD2. With V trimmed by 5 bases and J by 6 bases, 2 bases remained unmatched. Germline V CDR1 and CDR2: SGHVS, FQNEAQ. The CDR3 is 13 amino acids. As DNA, the CDR3 is TGTGCCAGCAGCATGACTAGCGGCAATGAGCAGTTCTTC. Amino acid sequence: CASSMTSGNEQFF.